This TCR beta chain was profiled in a study of cytotoxic CD8 clonotypes in ibrutinib-treated CLL. The assay was immunoSEQ multiplex PCR, and TCRdb's table has in-frame clones only and misses some. The table includes about 39,000 clones, about 65% detected once. A word on this clone: Its matching antigen is unknown.

Findings and caveats of the study: Clonality was higher at ibrutinib response and returned toward baseline at progression.

This CDR3 comprises 13 residues. Germline values: CDR1 SNHLY, CDR2 FYNNEI. Losses at the gene ends were 11 bases for V and 2 bases for J; bases not matched to a gene: 5. The sequences come from PBMCs, collected at disease progression, from a patient treated with ibrutinib. The clonotype was recovered from a human donor with chronic lymphocytic leukemia. The chain uses TRBV2 and TRBJ2-1; 8 bases are shared with TRBD2. CDR3 sequence: CAAQRETYNEQFF. CDR3 sequence (DNA): TGTGCCGCACAGCGGGAGACCTACAATGAGCAGTTCTTC.